This T cell receptor beta chain comes out of a study of blood T cell repertoires in COVID-19. Here immunoSEQ multiplex PCR was the method, and the copy in TCRdb shows in-frame clones only, minus some. In the table there are around 90,000 clones, over 80% of which are singletons. The junction had 4 bases not matched to a gene; V was cut back by 0 bases and J by 8 bases. The CDR3 has 14 amino acids. The germline CDR1 and CDR2 sequences are SEHNR and FQNEAQ (reference sequence). The rearrangement uses TRBV7-9 and TRBJ2-1, with 7 bases matching TRBD2. Sequenced: peripheral blood. The receptor's source is an older woman with active COVID-19. CDR3 in DNA: TGTGCCAGCAGCTTAGCCAGAGGGAGGGATGAGCAGTTCTTC. Encoded protein: CASSLARGRDEQFF.